A single T cell receptor beta chain is shown here with its context. CD4+ cells yielded CD45RA+ naive and CD45RA-negative memory subsets. Germline V gene data show CDR1 as SGHTA and CDR2 as FQGTGA. The V end was cut by 2 bases, the J end by 1 base, with 8 bases between. The length of the CDR3 is 14 residues. Per the authors' pipeline: Junction-only sequences without quality scores were provided by ImmunoSEQ, so filtering was different. The repertoire was sequenced with immunoSEQ multiplex PCR; TCRdb's copy has only in-frame clones and lacks some. V and J calls and clone size are copied from that table; D and trimming were computed from the DNA. The sample comprises approximately 1.5 million clones, 95% to 99% of which are singletons, and about 0.45% rests with the top ten. The source of the sample is a study of shared clonotypes between healthy human individuals.

Sequencing input: naive CD4+ T cells sorted from blood. Subset in this sample: CD45RA+ positively selected. This receptor was taken from a man between 25 and 39 years old in good health. The chain joins TRBV7-3 to TRBJ1-1, with a weak D call TRBD1 (5 bases). CDR3 in DNA: TGTGCCAGCAGCTTAGTGGGGGAGAACACTGAAGCTTTCTTT. Residues: CASSLVGENTEAFF.